The 30 T cell receptor beta chains in this list originate from one sample, sequenced in a study of metastatic and nonmetastatic thyroid tumors. Patients underwent thyroid surgery, and none had received any treatment before it. MiXCR reprocessed the PCR reads for TCRdb. This table holds approximately 15,000 clones, under 15% found once. The sequenced sample was tumor tissue. These receptors all come from a female donor with papillary thyroid cancer or a benign thyroid nodule (not recorded which). Some clones in this sample may be carry-over from other donors' samples.

There are many counts of this clone. The rearrangement uses TRBV12-3 or TRBV12-4 and TRBJ2-4; weak D call: TRBD1 (6 bases). With 5 bases removed from V and 0 bases from J, the gap between germline ends came to 11 bases. This CDR3 is built from 15 residues. CDR3 sequence reads: CASSPGQLAKNIQYF. The CDR3 bases are TGTGCCAGCAGTCCCGGACAGCTAGCCAAAAACATTCAGTACTTC.

This clone has only one observation. Compared with germline, one end of the junction differs, possibly owing to a read error. The chain links TRBV30 to TRBJ2-2, with D maybe TRBD2 (7 bases). Germline loops: CDR1 GTSNPN, CDR2 SVGIG (reference sequence). The CDR3 is made up of 15 amino acids. In DNA form, the CDR3 reads TGTGCCCGGAGGGGGGCGGGAGTGTACACCGGGGAGCTGTTTTTT. Its translation: CARRGAGVYTGELFF.

This clone is labeled as medium-sized (0.01 to 0.1%). CDR3 loop: CASRKMALIRTQYF. CDR3 nucleotide sequence: TGTGCCAGCAGGAAGATGGCCCTCATACGTACGCAGTATTTT. The chain employs TRBV6-1 and TRBJ2-3; no clear D gene. V shed 6 bases and J shed 8 bases, with 18 bases lying between them. The CDR3 consists of 14 residues. Germline values: CDR1 MNHNS, CDR2 SASEGT.

This clone occurred many times. The CDR3 is CSASGRSSYEQYF. CDR3 in DNA: TGCAGTGCTAGCGGGAGGAGCTCCTACGAGCAGTACTTC. V usage is TRBV20-1 and J usage is TRBJ2-7; TRBD2 agrees at 7 bases. The CDR3 covers 13 residues. The germline CDR1 and CDR2 sequences are DFQATT and SNEGSKA (reference sequence). The J segment lost 0 bases and the V segment lost 3 bases, leaving 2 bases of the junction unmatched.

This clone was detected ten times or more. The chain combines TRBV7-3 with TRBJ2-7; a possible D gene is TRBD2 (5 bases). V was shortened by 5 bases and J by 7 bases, with 21 bases between the two germline ends. The CDR3 is 15 amino acids. Looked up from germline, CDR1 is SGHTA and CDR2 is FQGTGA. The CDR3: CASSPGVGPWGEQYF. The CDR3 bases are TGTGCCAGCAGCCCCGGGGTAGGGCCCTGGGGAGAGCAGTACTTC.

This clone was found a few times. V gene TRBV5-1 combines with J gene TRBJ2-7; the D gene could be TRBD1 or TRBD2 (5 bases each). V lost 0 bases to trimming and J lost 3 bases, with 10 bases between them. The CDR3 totals 14 residues. The germline CDR1 and CDR2 sequences are SGHRS and YFSETQ. The CDR3 spells CASSLEGRIYEQYF. The CDR3 DNA sequence: TGCGCCAGCAGCTTGGAGGGACGTATCTACGAGCAGTACTTC.

This clone showed up many times. This rearrangement joins TRBV13 to TRBJ2-1; D might be TRBD1 (6 bases). The V end lost 2 bases, the J end lost 4 bases, and 33 bases lay between the germline ends. CDR3 length equals 22 residues. Germline values: CDR1 PRHDT, CDR2 FYEKMQ (reference sequence). CDR3 loop: CASSLFLRPLHRGKDTYNEQFF. CDR3 bases: TGTGCCAGCAGCTTATTCCTCCGCCCGTTGCATAGGGGGAAGGACACATACAATGAGCAGTTCTTC.

The chain uses TRBV19 and TRBJ2-2; D gene ambiguous. Germline V gene lookup returns CDR1 LNHDA and CDR2 SQIVND (reference sequence). V shed 2 bases and J shed 7 bases, with 5 bases lying between them. The CDR3 is made up of 12 amino acids. CDR3 protein: CASSIFNGELFF. The CDR3 nucleotides read TGTGCCAGTAGTATATTCAACGGGGAGCTGTTTTTT.

This clone was seen ten or more times. This chain connects TRBV3-1 to TRBJ2-2, with TRBD2 matching over 14 bases. Trimming at V came to 3 bases and at J to 3 bases, leaving 6 bases not matched to a gene. Germline CDR1 is LGHDT and CDR2 is YNNKEL (reference sequence). The CDR3 spans 18 residues. The CDR3 is CASSQAGLAGAHTGELFF. In DNA form, the CDR3 reads TGTGCCAGCAGCCAGGCGGGACTAGCGGGGGCACACACCGGGGAGCTGTTTTTT.

This clone was detected ten times or more. CDR3 in DNA: TGTGCCAGCAGCTTGGGGGGAGAGGTGGGACGGTATAGCAATCAGCCCCAGCATTTT. It translates to CASSLGGEVGRYSNQPQHF. The chain employs TRBV5-4 and TRBJ1-5; TRBD1 is a possible D gene (5 bases). CDR1 and CDR2 from the germline V gene are SGHNT and YYREEE (reference sequence). The CDR3 is 19 amino acids. V lost 0 bases, J lost 0 bases, and 19 bases lay in between.

CDR3 residues: CASSFSGTAEYF. In DNA, the CDR3 is TGTGCCAGCAGTTTCTCCGGGACCGCGGAGTACTTC. The chain carries TRBV28 and TRBJ2-7; D tentatively fits TRBD1 or TRBD2 (5 bases each). The CDR3 consists of 12 residues. V was clipped by 3 bases and J by 11 bases, with 14 bases between them. CDR1 is MDHEN and CDR2 is SYDVKM in the germline V gene.

This clone was recorded many times. J is TRBJ2-1 and V is TRBV19, with 9 bases lining up with TRBD2. CDR1 and CDR2 from the germline V gene are LNHDA and SQIVND (reference sequence). CDR3 size: 17 residues. Trimming cost V 5 bases and J 6 bases; bases outside gene matches: 14. The CDR3 sequence: CASSVQSGGLRGNEQFF. Written as DNA, the CDR3 is TGTGCCAGTAGTGTACAAAGCGGGGGGCTGAGGGGCAATGAGCAGTTCTTC.

There are many counts of this clone. The gene calls are TRBV11-2 and TRBJ2-7; no clear D. V gave up 3 bases and J gave up 0 bases, with 0 bases separating them. The germline V gene encodes CDR1 SGHAT and CDR2 FQNNGV. The CDR3 is 11 amino acids. CDR3 sequence reads: CASSFSYEQYF. CDR3 nucleotide sequence: TGTGCCAGCAGCTTCTCCTACGAGCAGTACTTC.

This clone has just a few counts. The DNA for the CDR3 is TGTGCCAGCACCGACCGTCGCGAGGGCCCTAACTATGGCTACACCTTC. Translation gives CASTDRREGPNYGYTF. This chain connects TRBV6-2 or TRBV6-3 to TRBJ1-2; no clear D gene. CDR1 and CDR2 from the germline V gene are MNHEY and SVGEGT. The CDR3 spans 16 residues. V was trimmed by 7 bases and J by 0 bases, leaving 18 bases between them.

This clone was seen at least ten times. The genes are TRBV15 and TRBJ1-3; unclear D gene. Germline V lookup: CDR1 LNHNV, CDR2 YYDKDF (reference sequence). The V end lost 0 bases, the J end lost 2 bases, and 11 bases lay between the germline ends. The CDR3 covers 16 residues. As DNA, the CDR3 is TGTGCCACCAGCAGAGATCACCTAAGTACTGGAAACACCATATATTTT. Protein sequence: CATSRDHLSTGNTIYF.

In this sample, this clone is medium-sized. The V and J genes are TRBV5-8 and TRBJ1-2, with D possibly matching TRBD1 (5 bases). Germline V lookup: CDR1 SGHTS, CDR2 YDEGEE. Trimming cost V 5 bases and J 6 bases, with 11 bases left between them. CDR3 length: 12 amino acids. CDR3 in DNA: TGTGCCAGCAGGGGGACTCTCGATGGCTACACCTTC. The encoded protein is CASRGTLDGYTF.

The table lists this clone with many counts. The V call is TRBV11-2, the J call TRBJ2-5; the D gene is possibly TRBD2 (6 bases). CDR1 is SGHAT, CDR2 FQNNGV, per germline. The CDR3 is made up of 17 amino acids. V was clipped by 5 bases and J by 1 base, with 20 bases between them. The CDR3 nucleotides read TGTGCCAGCAGCCCCTCGGGCCGGGGGAGTCCCCAAGAGACCCAGTACTTC. Amino acids: CASSPSGRGSPQETQYF. The whole variable domain, filled in from reference TRBV11-2 and TRBJ2-5, reads EAGVAQSPRYKIIEKRQSVAFWCNPISGHATLYWYQQILGQGPKLLIQFQNNGVVDDSQLPKDRFSAERLKGVDSTLKIQPAKLEDSAVYLCASSPSGRGSPQETQYFGPGTRLLVL.

This clone was detected many times. This chain uses TRBV5-1 with TRBJ2-6; TRBD1 matches at 8 bases. In germline, CDR1 is SGHRS, CDR2 YFSETQ. After removal of 0 bases from V and 8 bases from J, the junction contained 4 bases not matched to a gene. The CDR3 has 15 residues. The CDR3 loop reads CASSLDGTGPNVLTF. CDR3 DNA: TGCGCCAGCAGCTTGGACGGGACAGGCCCCAACGTCCTGACTTTC.

The sample holds many counts of this clone. The rearrangement joins TRBV7-9 to TRBJ1-2; a possible D gene is TRBD1 (5 bases). The ends were cut back, 5 bases at V and 6 bases at J, with 19 bases in the middle. Germline CDR1 SEHNR, CDR2 FQNEAQ (reference sequence). The CDR3 loop spans 15 amino acids. For the CDR3, the DNA is TGTGCCAGCAGCGGAGGACCAACAGGCGGCCATGGCTACACCTTC. Encoded protein: CASSGGPTGGHGYTF.

This clone has ten or more counts. The gene calls are TRBV20-1 and TRBJ1-1; D is uncertain. Germline CDR1 DFQATT, CDR2 SNEGSKA (reference sequence). This CDR3 comprises 13 residues. The V end was cut by 6 bases, the J end by 1 base, with 12 bases between. The CDR3 region is CSARITWNTEAFF. The CDR3 DNA reads TGCAGTGCCCGTATTACATGGAACACTGAAGCTTTCTTT.

The chain carries TRBV18 and TRBJ1-2; weak D call: TRBD1 (6 bases). CDR3 length equals 14 residues. V lost 0 bases, J lost 4 bases, and 9 bases lay in between. The germline V gene encodes CDR1 KGHSH and CDR2 LQKENI. In DNA, the CDR3 is TGTGCCAGCTCACCACCGCCAGGGGCCTATGGCTACACCTTC. It specifies CASSPPPGAYGYTF.

The sample holds many counts of this clone. The chain is built from TRBV6-2 or TRBV6-3 and TRBJ2-7; no clear D. V was pared by 2 bases and J by 3 bases, with 5 bases between. Germline loops: CDR1 MNHEY, CDR2 SVGEGT. This CDR3 has 12 amino acids. The CDR3 loop reads CASSYGHYEQYF. The CDR3, as DNA: TGTGCCAGCAGTTACGGGCACTACGAGCAGTACTTC.

At least ten counts were recorded for this clone. This chain connects TRBV19 to TRBJ2-5; 7 positions agree with TRBD1. Germline assignment: CDR1 LNHDA and CDR2 SQIVND (reference sequence). The ends lost 8 bases at V and 3 bases at J; junction bases unmatched: 0. The CDR3 loop spans 11 amino acids. The CDR3 DNA follows: TGTGCCAGTGGGACAGAAGAGACCCAGTACTTC. This codes for CASGTEETQYF.

About this clone: Possible read error: a much larger clone is one base away. The V gene is TRBV7-6, the J gene TRBJ2-2, with a weak D call TRBD2 (5 bases). CDR1 is SGHVS, CDR2 FNYEAQ, per germline. The CDR3 totals 14 residues. CDR3 amino acids: CASSFTTNTGDLFF. The CDR3 DNA sequence: TGTGCCAGCAGCTTTACTACGAACACCGGGGATCTGTTTTTT.

This chain connects TRBV6-4 to TRBJ1-1, with D unresolved. V lost 3 bases and J lost 1, with 6 bases in between. The germline CDR1 and CDR2 sequences are MRHNA and SNTAGT. The CDR3 loop spans 13 amino acids. CDR3 loop: CASSEEENTEAFF. CDR3 nucleotide sequence: TGTGCCAGCAGTGAAGAAGAGAACACTGAAGCTTTCTTT.

This clone was observed a handful of times. A read error may produce the germline difference seen at one junction end. The chain is built from TRBV6-1 and TRBJ1-5; no definite D call. The CDR3 is made up of 14 amino acids. CDR1 and CDR2 from the germline V gene are MNHNS and SASEGT. This CDR3 is CASREGGSSQPQHF. The CDR3 DNA reads as TGTGCCAGCAGGGAAGGAGGGTCCAGTCAGCCCCAGCATTTT.

This clone appeared many times. The V gene is TRBV18, the J gene TRBJ2-1, with D perhaps being TRBD1 or TRBD2 (5 bases each). Germline loops: CDR1 KGHSH, CDR2 LQKENI. V shed 0 bases and J shed 1 base, with 10 bases lying between them. There are 16 residues in the CDR3. The chain's CDR3 is CASSPPVGPSYNEQFF. In DNA form, the CDR3 reads TGTGCCAGCTCACCACCGGTGGGACCGTCCTACAATGAGCAGTTCTTC.

This clone showed up many times. The chain links TRBV5-1 to TRBJ2-7; no firm D call. The germline V gene has CDR1 SGHRS and CDR2 YFSETQ. Trimming took 6 bases from V and 3 from J, leaving 16 bases between them. CDR3 length equals 14 residues. CDR3 in amino acids: CASNKDGRNYEQYF. The CDR3 DNA sequence: TGCGCCAGCAACAAGGACGGCCGGAACTACGAGCAGTACTTC. Drawing the rest from reference TRBV5-1 and TRBJ2-7, the complete variable domain is KAGVTQTPRYLIKTRGQQVTLSCSPISGHRSVSWYQQTPGQGLQFLFEYFSETQRNKGNFPGRFSGRQFSNSRSEMNVSTLELGDSALYLCASNKDGRNYEQYFGPGTRLTVT.

This clone was counted at least ten times. The chain combines TRBV28 with TRBJ1-1; D is possibly TRBD1 (5 bases). The germline V gene has CDR1 MDHEN and CDR2 SYDVKM. This CDR3 is built from 11 residues. The V end was cut by 7 bases, the J end by 8 bases, with 11 bases between. The CDR3 loop reads CASIRGAEAFF. The CDR3 region has the DNA TGTGCCAGCATTAGAGGGGCGGAAGCTTTCTTT.

There are many counts of this clone. A much larger clone lies a single base off, so this may be a read error. The same CDR3 can be traced to other DNA sequences in this sample. This chain connects TRBV20-1 to TRBJ1-1, with 8 bases lining up with TRBD1. The CDR3 is 18 amino acids. V trimming: 6 bases; J trimming: 5 bases; junction bases outside the gene matches: 23. Germline-derived CDR1 and CDR2 are DFQATT and SNEGSKA (reference sequence). CDR3 residues: CSAPWGQEGRWGKTEAFF. CDR3 nucleotide sequence: TGCAGTGCCCCCTGGGGACAGGAGGGTCGGTGGGGAAAGACTGAAGCTTTCTTT.